Detailed here is one TCR beta chain. The antigen is undetermined. Sequenced by immunoSEQ multiplex PCR; TCRdb stores in-frame clones only, minus some. Among over a million clones listed, 98% were seen once. This sample was taken from a study of shared clonotypes between healthy human individuals. Regarding the study as a whole: The low donor count limited represented genetic and exposure-history diversity. Sorted-subset sequencing, rarefaction showed, was incomplete despite large depth.

CDR3 length: 18 residues. V lost 4 bases to trimming and J lost 7 bases; unmatched junction nucleotides: 13. The germline gives CDR1 LNHNV, CDR2 YYDKDF (reference sequence). The receptor comes from a man aged 30 to 45 in good health. The V gene is TRBV15, the J gene TRBJ2-1, with 13 bases aligning to TRBD2. Material: naive CD4+ T cells sorted from blood. The subset is: CD45RA+ positively selected. This CDR3 is CATSTYKRTSGSYNEQFF. The CDR3 bases are TGTGCCACCAGCACCTATAAAAGGACTAGCGGGAGCTATAATGAGCAGTTCTTC. Supplemented by reference TRBV15 and TRBJ2-1, the full variable domain reads DAMVIQNPRYQVTQFGKPVTLSCSQTLNHNVMYWYQQKSSQAPKLLFHYYDKDFNNEADTPDNFQSRRPNTSFCFLDIRSPGLGDTAMYLCATSTYKRTSGSYNEQFFGPGTRLTVL.